The text below deals with one TCR beta chain. In its sample, this clonotype was seen a few times. No antigen is known for it. Nothing much larger sits one base from this clone, and base qualities are not available. Only healthy Caucasian donors were included. The twin cohort consisted of three pairs of female monozygotic twins, all aged roughly 18 to 29 years. Positive isolation kits from Invitrogen were used to isolate the CD4+ and CD8+ T cell populations. The method was 5' RACE. The sequencing machine was an Illumina HiSeq 2000. A universal primer binding site was added through template switching, and the final cDNA carried a unique molecular identifier so that TCR cDNA molecules could be counted accurately. Specific primers in the conserved constant-segment region were used to synthesize first-strand cDNA for the TCR alpha and beta chains. Each cDNA library was double barcoded, with a SMART-Mk sample barcode plus Illumina barcodes, to control for contamination. TruSeq adapter sequences along with Illumina sample barcodes were introduced in two successive PCR steps. The Illumina HiSeq platform was used with custom primers to sequence TCR alpha and beta cDNA libraries. The original pipeline was this. Unique molecular identifiers were extracted from raw reads with MiGEC, and CDR3 positions were determined with MiXCR. Recombination models were inferred per individual with the repgenHMM and IGoR tools using an EM algorithm. Shared clonotype analysis was performed with the tcR package in R, normalizing sharing by the product of cloneset sizes. To study raw recombination without the effects of thymic and clonal selection, out-of-frame nonproductive sequences were analyzed. Using fastp at Q25 and MiXCR, TCRdb reprocessed the public reads and kept productive beta chains. Identical CDR3 proteins give one entry, which carries the most common genes and DNA. For this entry, the V and J calls and clone size follow TCRdb and not the study's own pipeline. The sample profile shows approximately 230,000 distinct CDR3 sequences; 6.5% of them were found once. The ten biggest clones cover just over 14% of the sample.

The data belong to a study of identical twins (dated by TCRdb to the mid-2010s). Notes on the research overall: To test whether fetal clonotypes persist, this study deep-sequenced TCR alpha and beta repertoires from monozygotic twins, from unrelated adults of various ages, and from cord blood. Replicate twin experiments were performed at different times using different library preparation protocols to rule out contamination.

V is shortened by 2 bases, J by 2 bases, and the region joining them spans 12 bases. From the cysteine through the phenylalanine, the CDR3 covers 15 amino acids. Of all the DNA, just the CDR3 is kept, 45 bases in frame from base 1. The germline V gene gives CDR1 as MGHRA and CDR2 as YSYEKL. Overall study outcomes, separate from this receptor: Abundant cord blood beta clonotypes had fewer insertions, young adult naive repertoires showed a similar but weaker trend, and memory repertoires showed no such trend. Excess twin sharing in beta out-of-frame sequences was weaker because fewer shared sequences lowered the signal-to-noise ratio. Invariant T cells such as MAIT and iNKT could partly confound zero-insertion analyses, though diverse VJ usage argued against this for most clonotypes. Out-of-frame TCR alpha sharing in monozygotic twins was systematically underestimated by recombination models, whereas sharing between unrelated individuals was in agreement with the recombination models. Because the same donors could not be followed over many years, the conclusions depended on cross-sectional statistical analysis. Compared with coincidental sharing between unrelated individuals, out-of-frame TCR alpha sequences shared between twins had an excess of sequences with low generation probability.

The data were also submitted as part of a second study, on T cells expressing NK-cell markers. As the second paper documents: Seven or eight donors provided sorted CD3+CD56+NKG2C+, CD3+CD56+NKG2C- and CD3+CD56-NKG2C+ T-cell subsets, whose TCR beta-chain repertoires were profiled. Among the eight sequenced donors, seven were HCMV-seropositive and one was HCMV-seronegative. In several experiments an anti-gammadeltaTCR antibody was added to restrict sorting to alphabetaTCR-expressing T cells. In several donors, the dominant CD3+CD56+NKG2C+ clonotypes were found to rank among the top 10 CD8+ clonotypes and to make up about 1.0-7.5% of CD8+ T cells. Those dominant clonotypes were again the most abundant among CD3+CD56-NKG2C+ cells in a few donors, at about 28.3-65%. It remained unclear whether the expanded NKG2C-expressing T cell clones were specific for HCMV antigens. The study sequenced eight donors, all healthy volunteers chosen at random: three men and five women. HCMV-specific IgG was detected in serum with a commercial ELISA kit to determine HCMV serostatus. MIGEC was used to demultiplex reads and group reads by UMI, and MiTCR was used to assemble and quantify clonotypes. To remove erroneous sequences, TCR cDNA sequences were retained only when supported by two or more reads. The tcR package was used for downstream repertoire analysis, with clonotypes matched between fractions based on CDR3 nucleotide sequence plus V segment. VDJmatch was used to annotate antigen specificity against VDJdb, with one amino acid substitution in CDR3 allowed.

The clonotype comes from a woman younger than 35 in good health. Sequenced input: CD8+ T cells sorted from blood. The chain is encoded by TRBV4-1 joined to TRBJ1-1; no D gene is confidently identified. The nucleotide sequence is TGCGCCAGCAGCCAAACTTCGATAGGAAACACTGAAGCTTTCTTT. Its translation reads: CASSQTSIGNTEAFF.